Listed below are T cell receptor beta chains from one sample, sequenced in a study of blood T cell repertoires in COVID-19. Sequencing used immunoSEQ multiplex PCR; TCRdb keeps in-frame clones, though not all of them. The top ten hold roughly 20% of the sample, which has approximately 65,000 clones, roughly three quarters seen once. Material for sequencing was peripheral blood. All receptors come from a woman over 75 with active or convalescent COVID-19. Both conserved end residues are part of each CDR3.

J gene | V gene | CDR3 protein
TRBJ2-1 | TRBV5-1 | CASSLASGGANEQFF
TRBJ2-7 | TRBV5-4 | CASSFGAGGSYEQYF
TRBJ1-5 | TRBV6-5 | CASRVTLNQPQHF
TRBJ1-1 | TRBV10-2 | CASSDWGSLEAFF
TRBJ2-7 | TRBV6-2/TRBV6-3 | CASSQLYEQYF
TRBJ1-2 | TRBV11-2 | CASSPGQLSNYGYTF
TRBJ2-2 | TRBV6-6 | CASSYSTVAGELFF
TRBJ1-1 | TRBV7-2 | CASSPAGLRAFF
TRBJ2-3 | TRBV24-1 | CATSEGTSGSTDTQYF
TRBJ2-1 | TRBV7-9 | CASSGADRRSSYNEQFF
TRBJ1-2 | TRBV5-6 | CASSDGPYGYTF